This entry features one T cell receptor (beta chain) sequence. cDNA came from about 0.5 to 1 ug RNA primed by random hexamers. TCRdb passed the immunoSEQ multiplex PCR reads through MiXCR, listing each CDR3 protein once. The data hold 200,000 or so distinct CDR3 sequences, with over 90% observed a single time. In blood CD8+ and CD4+ T cells, TCR beta underwent sequencing. The sample belongs to a study of CD8 T cells in Susac syndrome. This CDR3 has 15 amino acids. V gave up 8 bases and J gave up 7 bases; unmatched junction bases: 8. Germline CDR1 is MNHEY and CDR2 is SMNVEV (reference sequence). The sequenced material came from CD4+ T cells from PBMCs. The TCR originated in a human donor with multiple sclerosis. The chain is built from TRBV27 and TRBJ2-3; 14 bases agree with TRBD2. The CDR3 protein is CASGPGLAGANTQYF. Written as DNA, the CDR3 is TGTGCCAGCGGCCCGGGACTAGCGGGGGCCAATACGCAGTATTTT.